The 25 T cell receptor beta chains presented below share a single source sample, sequenced in a study of blood T cell repertoires in COVID-19. Assay: immunoSEQ multiplex PCR; the TCRdb copy retains only in-frame clones and omits some. The sample lists approximately 170,000 clones; around 83% were seen once. The source material was peripheral blood. These receptors all come from a woman aged 70-85 years with COVID-19, enrolled during active disease.

This rearrangement joins TRBV24-1 to TRBJ2-1; 15 bases fit TRBD2. CDR1 and CDR2 from the germline V gene are KGHDR and SFDVKD. The CDR3 contains 17 residues. V lost 3 bases, J lost 8 bases, and 7 bases stayed unmatched. Here the CDR3 DNA reads TGTGCCACCAGTGATCGTGGGACTAGCGGGAGGTGGGATGAGCAGTTCTTC. It translates to CATSDRGTSGRWDEQFF.

J is TRBJ2-2 and V is TRBV10-3; TRBD2 matches 8 bases. Germline V gives CDR1 ENHRY, CDR2 SYGVKD. The CDR3 contains 18 residues. With 1 base clipped from V and 1 base from J, the junction kept 8 bases outside the gene matches. In nucleotides, the CDR3 is TGTGCCATCAGTGAGTTAAGAAGCGGGAGAGGGAACACCGGGGAGCTGTTTTTT. It codes for CAISELRSGRGNTGELFF.

The gene calls are TRBV7-2 and TRBJ2-5; D ambiguous. Germline V gives CDR1 SGHTA, CDR2 FQGNSA. This CDR3 comprises 15 residues. Trimming took 0 bases from V and 5 from J, leaving 13 bases between them. The CDR3 DNA reads as TGTGCCAGCAGCTTAGCCCGGGTATGGTCGGAGACCCAGTACTTC. Protein sequence: CASSLARVWSETQYF.

V gene TRBV18 combines with J gene TRBJ1-6; D may be TRBD1 (5 bases). CDR1 KGHSH and CDR2 LQKENI come from the germline V gene. V was clipped by 2 bases and J by 8 bases, with 7 bases between them. The CDR3 is 13 amino acids. CDR3 sequence reads: CASSPTGDSPLHF. The CDR3 bases are TGTGCCAGCTCACCAACAGGAGATTCACCCCTCCACTTT.

The CDR3 loop reads CASSQWQGGNQPQHF. The DNA of the CDR3 is TGTGCCAGCAGCCAGTGGCAGGGAGGGAATCAGCCCCAGCATTTT. The chain combines TRBV3-1 (or the pseudogene TRBV3-2) with TRBJ1-5; a possible D gene is TRBD1 (5 bases). Trimming took off 3 bases at V and 4 bases at J, with 13 bases between the two ends. The CDR3 has 15 amino acids. Germline CDR1 and CDR2: LGHDT and YNNKEL (reference sequence).

V is TRBV29-1 and J is TRBJ2-3; TRBD2 aligns across 8 bases. Germline assignment: CDR1 SQVTM and CDR2 ANQGSEA. The CDR3 runs to 15 residues. Unmatched junction bases numbered 10, after V lost 6 bases and J lost 2 bases. The CDR3, as DNA: TGCAGCGTAGGTCGGACTAGCCCCATCACAGATACGCAGTATTTT. Protein sequence: CSVGRTSPITDTQYF.

The rearrangement joins TRBV30 to TRBJ1-5; D is perhaps TRBD1 (5 bases). CDR1 GTSNPN and CDR2 SVGIG come from the germline V gene (reference sequence). This CDR3 contains 13 residues. V was cut by 3 bases and J by 6 bases, with 12 bases left in between. CDR3: CAWRGDSGQPQHF. CDR3 sequence (DNA): TGTGCCTGGAGAGGGGACTCTGGTCAGCCCCAGCATTTT.

The count of this clone is one. This rearrangement joins TRBV9 to TRBJ2-3; D perhaps matches TRBD1 (6 bases). Trimming pared 3 bases from V and 0 bases from J, leaving 11 bases between. This CDR3 comprises 15 residues. The germline V gene has CDR1 SGDLS and CDR2 YYNGEE. Here the CDR3 reads CASSEQGFSTDTQYF. CDR3 in DNA: TGTGCCAGCAGCGAACAGGGATTTAGCACAGATACGCAGTATTTT.

This clone showed up just once. The V and J genes are TRBV3-1 (or the pseudogene TRBV3-2) and TRBJ1-5; a weak D match, TRBD1 (6 bases). Germline CDR1 LGHDT, CDR2 YNNKEL (reference sequence). The CDR3 spans 15 residues. V lost 5 bases to trimming and J lost 4 bases, with 15 bases between them. The CDR3 here is CASSLTQGSNQPQHF. CDR3 bases: TGTGCCAGCAGCTTGACCCAGGGGTCAAATCAGCCCCAGCATTTT.

A few counts support this clone. The chain employs TRBV9 and TRBJ1-2; 9 positions agree with TRBD1. Germline loops: CDR1 SGDLS, CDR2 YYNGEE. V was pared by 2 bases and J by 7 bases, with 0 bases of the junction left unmatched. CDR3 length equals 12 residues. CDR3 sequence reads: CASSVDRGGYTF. CDR3 coding DNA: TGTGCCAGCAGCGTGGACAGGGGTGGCTACACCTTC.

The chain recombines TRBV27 with TRBJ2-3; TRBD2 matches 10 bases. V trimming: 6 bases; J trimming: 0 bases; junction bases outside the gene matches: 12. CDR1 and CDR2 (germline): MNHEY, SMNVEV (reference sequence). The CDR3 consists of 18 residues. CDR3 bases: TGTGCCAGCAGGCCCCTCGGTACTAGCGGGACTAGCACAGATACGCAGTATTTT. Protein: CASRPLGTSGTSTDTQYF.

V is TRBV2 and J is TRBJ1-6, with 7 bases matching TRBD1. The CDR3 has 14 amino acids. With 5 bases clipped from V and 7 bases from J, the junction kept 5 bases outside the gene matches. From germline, CDR1 is SNHLY and CDR2 FYNNEI. The DNA of the CDR3 is TGTGCCAGCAGTCCGACAGGGAGAAATTCACCCCTCCACTTT. Translating gives CASSPTGRNSPLHF.

The CDR3 nucleotides read TGTGCCTGTTCCGGGACAGGTTTGTACAATGAGCAGTTCTTC. Protein product: CACSGTGLYNEQFF. V is TRBV30 and J is TRBJ2-1, with 8 bases identical to TRBD1. CDR1 is GTSNPN and CDR2 is SVGIG in the germline V gene (reference sequence). The CDR3 runs 14 residues. The trim removed 6 bases at V and 4 bases at J, leaving 8 bases unmatched.

This chain connects TRBV11-3 to TRBJ2-3; 9 bases agree with TRBD2. Trimming cost V 3 bases and J 0 bases; bases outside gene matches: 7. The CDR3 extends over 17 amino acids. CDR1 SGHNT and CDR2 YENEEA come from the germline V gene. The CDR3 DNA is TGTGCCAGCAGCTTGGGACTGACTAGCGGTAGCACAGATACGCAGTATTTT. It specifies CASSLGLTSGSTDTQYF.

The chain recombines TRBV9 with TRBJ2-3; 10 bases fit TRBD2. Trimming at V came to 0 bases and at J to 4 bases, leaving 8 bases not matched to a gene. CDR1 is SGDLS and CDR2 is YYNGEE in the germline V gene. The CDR3 contains 17 residues. The CDR3 bases are TGTGCCAGCAGCGTAGACGGTGGGGGGACTAGCGCAGATACGCAGTATTTT. Protein product: CASSVDGGGTSADTQYF.

CDR3 loop: CASQTTKNNEQFF. The CDR3 coding sequence is TGTGCCAGCCAAACTACCAAAAACAATGAGCAGTTCTTC. The V call is TRBV2, the J call TRBJ2-1; D unresolved. Per the germline V gene, CDR1 is SNHLY and CDR2 is FYNNEI. The CDR3 has 13 residues. Trimming cost V 8 bases and J 5 bases, with 13 bases left between them.

The chain uses TRBV10-3 and TRBJ1-5; D remains unclear. The V and J ends lost 10 bases and 5 bases respectively, with 6 bases between them. In germline, CDR1 is ENHRY, CDR2 SYGVKD. CDR3 length: 10 residues. The CDR3 region has the DNA TGTGCCACGATAGATCAGCCCCAGCATTTT. Protein: CATIDQPQHF.

This clone was detected only a few times. This chain uses TRBV6-5 with TRBJ2-1; no clear D gene. With 4 bases removed from V and 0 bases from J, the gap between germline ends came to 10 bases. The germline V gene encodes CDR1 MNHEY and CDR2 SVGAGI. This CDR3 spans 15 amino acids. CDR3 amino acids: CASSLTPGSYNEQFF. CDR3 coding DNA: TGTGCCAGCAGTTTAACCCCGGGCTCCTACAATGAGCAGTTCTTC.

The chain links TRBV6-2 or TRBV6-3 to TRBJ1-4, with 9 bases identical to TRBD1. Losses at the gene ends were 2 bases for V and 7 bases for J; bases not matched to a gene: 5. Germline CDR1 reads MNHEY; CDR2 reads SVGEGT. This CDR3 has 15 amino acids. CDR3 region: CASSYGGQGSEKLFF. DNA of the CDR3: TGTGCCAGCAGTTACGGAGGACAGGGGAGTGAAAAACTGTTTTTT.

The rearrangement uses TRBV7-2 and TRBJ2-7, with D maybe TRBD2 (5 bases). Germline V gene lookup returns CDR1 SGHTA and CDR2 FQGNSA. Between the trimmed V and J ends, which lost 5 bases and 0 bases, there was a span of 11 bases. The CDR3 runs to 14 residues. Here the CDR3 reads CASSRAGSSYEQYF. The CDR3 nucleotides read TGTGCCAGCAGCCGGGCGGGCAGCTCCTACGAGCAGTACTTC.

This clone showed up just once. V is TRBV6-6 and J is TRBJ2-5; a weak D match, TRBD2 (6 bases). The V gene's germline CDR1 is MNHNY and CDR2 SVGAGI (reference sequence). The V end was cut by 2 bases, the J end by 5 bases, with 15 bases between. The CDR3 is 15 residues long. The CDR3 DNA reads TGTGCCAGCAGTTACCCCACCGGGGGTCAGGAGACCCAGTACTTC. It codes for CASSYPTGGQETQYF.

The chain links TRBV9 to TRBJ2-3; perhaps TRBD2 as D (6 bases). CDR1 and CDR2 from the germline V gene are SGDLS and YYNGEE. V was cut by 4 bases and J by 5 bases, with 14 bases left in between. This CDR3 region has 14 residues. As DNA, the CDR3 is TGTGCCAGCAGCCGGACTACCTCGGGAGATACGCAGTATTTT. Translating gives CASSRTTSGDTQYF. Supplemented by reference TRBV9 and TRBJ2-3, the full variable domain reads DSGVTQTPKHLITATGQRVTLRCSPRSGDLSVYWYQQSLDQGLQFLIQYYNGEERAKGNILERFSAQQFPDLHSELNLSSLELGDSALYFCASSRTTSGDTQYFGPGTRLTVL.

Written as DNA, the CDR3 is TGCGCCAGCAGCTTGGGACAGGGAAGAGAGACCCAGTACTTC. Protein sequence: CASSLGQGRETQYF. The chain links TRBV5-1 to TRBJ2-5, with 7 nucleotides matching TRBD1. The germline V gene has CDR1 SGHRS and CDR2 YFSETQ. The CDR3 runs 14 residues. The trim removed 0 bases at V and 4 bases at J, leaving 3 bases unmatched.

This chain links TRBV18 with TRBJ2-7; 9 positions match TRBD1. This CDR3 comprises 15 residues. CDR1 and CDR2 (germline): KGHSH, LQKENI. J was trimmed by 6 bases and V by 3 bases; bases with no gene match: 9. The CDR3 spells CASSPYTGTGTEQYF. DNA of the CDR3: TGTGCCAGCTCACCGTACACCGGGACAGGGACCGAGCAGTACTTC. Together with reference TRBV18 and TRBJ2-7, the CDR3 gives the full variable domain: NAGVMQNPRHLVRRRGQEARLRCSPMKGHSHVYWYRQLPEEGLKFMVYLQKENIIDESGMPKERFSAEFPKEGPSILRIQQVVRGDSAAYFCASSPYTGTGTEQYFGPGTRLTVT.

In DNA form, the CDR3 reads TGTGCCAGCAGTGAGGCCCGGCAGGGGGCGAATCAGCCCCAGCATTTT. Its translation is CASSEARQGANQPQHF. The chain is built from TRBV28 and TRBJ1-5, with 8 positions matching TRBD1. This CDR3 is built from 16 residues. V lost 5 bases to trimming and J lost 4 bases; unmatched junction nucleotides: 10. The V gene's germline CDR1 is MDHEN and CDR2 SYDVKM.